Below, 5 T cell receptor beta chains from the same sample are listed, as sequenced in a study of T cell clonality in common variable immunodeficiency. Study-level results: In common variable immunodeficiency, TCR beta chains reportedly carried fewer deletions and N-nucleotide insertions.

These TCRs are of unknown antigen specificity. The protocol was immunoSEQ multiplex PCR, while the TCRdb copy is restricted to in-frame clones and leaves out a portion. The sample yields about 42,000 clones, without any singletons. The sample was peripheral blood mononuclear cells. The origin of the receptors is a human donor with common variable immunodeficiency.

This clone occurred many times. The CDR3 extends 3 residues past the end of the read, so its final part is completed from the germline J gene. The V call is TRBV2, the J call TRBJ2-2; D gene ambiguous. Trimming stripped 2 bases from V and 2 bases from J, with 12 bases between. The CDR3 is 16 amino acids. The germline V gene encodes CDR1 SNHLY and CDR2 FYNNEI. The sequenced CDR3 bases are TGTGCCAGCAGTGAAATGGGTCAGGAAAACACCGGGGAG. Translating gives CASSEMGQENTGE. From start to end, the CDR3 is CASSEMGQENTGELFF.

This clone appeared many times. Because the CDR3's place on the DNA is in doubt, the DNA is left out and the CDR3 is given as listed by TCRdb. This rearrangement joins TRBV19 to TRBJ1-5; the table's D call of TRBD1 was not tested on the DNA. Including both end residues, the CDR3 is 15 amino acids long. CDR1 LNHDA and CDR2 SQIVND come from the germline V gene (reference sequence). CDR3 protein: CASSSTLGGGQPQHF.

In its sample, this clone was seen many times. The read terminates 3 residues ahead of where the CDR3 ends, so the germline J gene completes it. The rearrangement links TRBV19 to TRBJ1-4, with no clear D. This CDR3 contains 14 residues. CDR1 LNHDA and CDR2 SQIVND come from the germline V gene (reference sequence). CDR3 DNA (partial): TGTGCCAGTAGTATAGATGGCGGAGGTGGTGAA. It is translated as CASSIDGGGGE. In full, the CDR3 reads CASSIDGGGGELFF.

The sample holds many counts of this clone. The read finishes 3 residues shy of the CDR3 end, and the germline J gene is used to complete it. The chain employs TRBV5-1 and TRBJ2-3; a weak D match, TRBD1 (6 bases). Trimming shortened V by 0 bases and J by 6 bases, and 14 bases separated the two germline ends. Germline values: CDR1 SGHRS, CDR2 YFSETQ. The CDR3 spans 15 residues. Here the CDR3 reads CASSLGGRGSDTQYF. Incomplete CDR3 DNA: TGCGCCAGCAGCTTGGGGGGGCGCGGTTCTGATACG. The whole variable domain, remainder taken from reference TRBV5-1 and TRBJ2-3, is KAGVTQTPRYLIKTRGQQVTLSCSPISGHRSVSWYQQTPGQGLQFLFEYFSETQRNKGNFPGRFSGRQFSNSRSEMNVSTLELGDSALYLCASSLGGRGSDTQYFGPGTRLTVL.

This clone was counted at least ten times. The sequence runs out 3 residues before the end of the CDR3; the remainder is reconstructed from the germline J gene. The V call is TRBV18, the J call TRBJ2-7, with unresolved D. Trimming removed 0 bases at V and 5 bases at J, with 14 bases between. Per germline, CDR1 KGHSH and CDR2 LQKENI. The CDR3 is 15 residues long. CDR3 DNA (partial): TGTGCCAGCTCACCACCGAGTAACAAGGTACACGAG. Translated: CASSPPSNKVHE. The full CDR3 reads CASSPPSNKVHEQYF.